Each of the 14 T cell receptor beta chains below was sequenced from the same sample in a study of blood T cell repertoires in COVID-19. Data came from immunoSEQ multiplex PCR; TCRdb stores just in-frame clones and leaves some out. Of 170,000 or so clones listed, around nine tenths are singletons. Sequencing input: peripheral blood. These receptors were taken from a man in his forties or fifties with active or convalescent COVID-19.

The rearrangement uses TRBV7-6 and TRBJ1-6; perhaps TRBD1 as D (5 bases). V gave up 4 bases and J gave up 8 bases, with 15 bases separating them. CDR3 length: 15 amino acids. Germline V gene data show CDR1 as SGHVS and CDR2 as FNYEAQ. The CDR3 is CASSSTQAMYSPLHF. The CDR3 region has the DNA TGTGCCAGCAGCTCGACACAGGCGATGTATTCACCCCTCCACTTT.

This rearrangement joins TRBV4-3 to TRBJ2-7; no definite D call. The CDR3 length is 14 residues. CDR1 is LGHNA, CDR2 YSLEER, per germline. Trimming removed 1 base at V and 2 bases at J, with 9 bases between. The CDR3 nucleotides are TGCGCCAGCAGCCAAGGTTGGTCTACCTACGAGCAGTACTTC. Translation: CASSQGWSTYEQYF.

This clone was recorded once. V is TRBV27 and J is TRBJ1-1, with TRBD1 identical over 10 bases. The V gene's germline CDR1 is MNHEY and CDR2 SMNVEV (reference sequence). This CDR3 region has 15 residues. Losses at the gene ends were 2 bases for V and 3 bases for J; bases not matched to a gene: 3. The CDR3 DNA is TGTGCCAGCAGTTTAATGACAGGGGGCCACACTGAAGCTTTCTTT. Protein: CASSLMTGGHTEAFF.

V gene TRBV2 combines with J gene TRBJ2-7; 8 bases align to TRBD1. J lost 9 bases, V lost 5 bases, and 3 bases had no gene match. The CDR3 runs 11 residues. Germline V gene sequence: CDR1 SNHLY, CDR2 FYNNEI. The CDR3 DNA is TGTGCCAGCAGTCAGGGGGCCGGGCAGTACTTC. Its protein product is CASSQGAGQYF.

The gene calls are TRBV28 and TRBJ1-2; TRBD1 matches at 7 bases. The V gene's germline CDR1 is MDHEN and CDR2 SYDVKM. This CDR3 is 14 amino acids long. After removal of 5 bases from V and 4 bases from J, the junction contained 7 bases not matched to a gene. The CDR3 sequence is CASSPYRGGYGYTF. CDR3 in DNA: TGTGCCAGCAGTCCCTACAGGGGTGGCTATGGCTACACCTTC.

This chain joins TRBV30 and TRBJ2-1; tentative D call: TRBD1 (5 bases). Trimming pared 7 bases from V and 7 bases from J, leaving 14 bases between. From germline, CDR1 is GTSNPN and CDR2 SVGIG (reference sequence). This CDR3 is 12 amino acids long. CDR3 coding DNA: TGTGCCTCGAAGGGGTCTAGGAATGAGCAGTTCTTC. This codes for CASKGSRNEQFF.

V and J are TRBV29-1 and TRBJ2-7; TRBD1 matches 7 bases. Germline V gene sequence: CDR1 SQVTM, CDR2 ANQGSEA. J was trimmed by 2 bases and V by 6 bases; bases with no gene match: 7. The CDR3 has 13 amino acids. CDR3 DNA sequence: TGCAGCGTCGTTATCGGGACAGCCTACGAGCAGTACTTC. Its protein is CSVVIGTAYEQYF.

The genes are TRBV7-9 and TRBJ1-3; D gene uncertain. V shed 1 base and J shed 4 bases, with 8 bases lying between them. The CDR3 has 14 residues. Germline V CDR1 and CDR2: SEHNR, FQNEAQ (reference sequence). In DNA, the CDR3 is TGTGCCAGCAGCTTAGTTCGCCAGGGAAACACCATATATTTT. Translation gives CASSLVRQGNTIYF.

This chain's CDR3 is CASSSGTGIPDTQYF. The CDR3 coding sequence is TGTGCCAGCAGCTCCGGGACAGGGATCCCCGATACGCAGTATTTT. The rearrangement uses TRBV28 and TRBJ2-3; TRBD1 agrees at 9 bases. The CDR3 spans 15 residues. Germline assignment: CDR1 MDHEN and CDR2 SYDVKM. The ends lost 6 bases at V and 6 bases at J; junction bases unmatched: 10. The full variable domain, with the rest looked up from reference TRBV28 and TRBJ2-3, is DVKVTQSSRYLVKRTGEKVFLECVQDMDHENMFWYRQDPGLGLRLIYFSYDVKMKEKGDIPEGYSVSREKKERFSLILESASTNQTSMYLCASSSGTGIPDTQYFGPGTRLTVL.

At least ten counts were recorded for this clone. The chain links TRBV5-8 to TRBJ1-5, with 8 bases fitting TRBD1. The V gene end was trimmed by 0 bases and the J gene end by 5 bases; junction bases not matched to a gene: 4. This CDR3 has 15 residues. Germline loops: CDR1 SGHTS, CDR2 YDEGEE. DNA of the CDR3: TGTGCCAGCAGCTTGGTGGGACAGGTTTATCAGCCCCAGCATTTT. Its translation is CASSLVGQVYQPQHF.

The V call is TRBV6-1, the J call TRBJ2-7; TRBD2 aligns across 8 bases. From germline, CDR1 is MNHNS and CDR2 SASEGT. This CDR3 comprises 14 residues. V dropped 1 base and J dropped 8; count of bases not matched to a gene: 7. The CDR3 region is CASSEETGGAKQYF. The CDR3 coding sequence is TGTGCCAGCAGTGAAGAGACCGGGGGGGCCAAGCAGTACTTC.

This clone has only a few counts. This CDR3 is CAWSREVPYEQYF. The CDR3 coding sequence is TGTGCCTGGAGTCGAGAGGTTCCCTACGAGCAGTACTTC. The rearrangement uses TRBV30 and TRBJ2-7; D remains ambiguous. Germline CDR1 and CDR2: GTSNPN and SVGIG (reference sequence). The CDR3 totals 13 residues. The V end was cut by 2 bases, the J end by 2 bases, with 10 bases between. The whole variable domain, remainder taken from reference TRBV30 and TRBJ2-7, is SQTIHQWPATLVQPVGSPLSLECTVEGTSNPNLYWYRQAAGRGLQLLFYSVGIGQISSEVPQNLSASRPQDRQFILSSKKLLLSDSGFYLCAWSREVPYEQYFGPGTRLTVT.

The chain uses TRBV5-1 and TRBJ2-5; D may be TRBD1 (6 bases). Germline lookup yields CDR1 SGHRS and CDR2 YFSETQ. V shed 2 bases and J shed 4 bases, with 15 bases lying between them. The CDR3 covers 15 residues. For the CDR3, the DNA is TGCGCCAGCAGCTTACCGGGTATAGGGGGAGAGACCCAGTACTTC. This translates into CASSLPGIGGETQYF.

V usage is TRBV29-1 and J usage is TRBJ1-2, with TRBD1 matching 7 bases. Germline CDR1 reads SQVTM; CDR2 reads ANQGSEA. CDR3 length equals 15 residues. The V and J ends lost 4 bases and 0 bases, in that order; junction bases with no gene match: 8. The CDR3 coding sequence is TGCAGCGTTGTGCGGCAGGGGGGAACTAACTATGGCTACACCTTC. As protein: CSVVRQGGTNYGYTF.